These T cell receptor beta chains were read from a single sample in a study of T-cell reconstitution after alpha-beta-depleted transplantation in children. TCRdb re-called the PCR reads with MiXCR, one entry per CDR3 protein. The sample contains fewer than 120,000 distinct CDR3 sequences, around 10% of which appear only once. Source: PBMCs from the stem cell graft donor, taken from the stem cell graft. Every receptor here comes from a human donor who donated a stem cell graft to a child with acute lymphoblastic leukemia. CDR3s include the opening cysteine and the closing phenylalanine or tryptophan. The D gene is left open where the match is weak. The listing skips clone size in some rows; elsewhere it reads once, few, many or a size class.

TRBV20-1,TRBJ2-4,.,many,14,TGCAGTGCTGCCCTTGGAGGCGCCAAAAACATTCAGTACTTC,CSAALGGAKNIQYF
TRBV5-5,TRBJ1-5,TRBD1,many,15,TGTGCCAGCAGCGGGGGCCAGGGGGCGGCTCAGCCCCAGCATTTT,CASSGGQGAAQPQHF
TRBV5-5,TRBJ1-4,.,many,14,TGTGCCAGCAGCTTAATGCGGATTGACGAAAAACTGTTTTTT,CASSLMRIDEKLFF
TRBV27,TRBJ1-1,.,many,17,TGTGCCAGCAGTTTAAGTTTTGGAGGGAGCGCGAACACTGAAGCTTTCTTT,CASSLSFGGSANTEAFF
TRBV11-2,TRBJ2-1,TRBD2,many,20,TGTGCCAGCAGCTCTAGAAGAAGACTAGCGGGGCCGAGCTCCTACAATGAGCAGTTCTTC,CASSSRRRLAGPSSYNEQFF
TRBV4-2,TRBJ2-5,TRBD1,many,14,TGTGCCAGCAGTCCCGGGACAGGGGGAGAGACCCAGTACTTC,CASSPGTGGETQYF
TRBV7-3,TRBJ2-7,.,.,12,TGTGCCAGCAGCCCCCTGGGGGGTGAGCAGTACTTC,CASSPLGGEQYF
TRBV12-3/TRBV12-4,TRBJ1-5,.,many,14,TGTGCCAGCAGTTCCTCGGGGGGAGATCAGCCCCAGCATTTT,CASSSSGGDQPQHF
TRBV5-1,TRBJ2-2,.,many,14,TGCGCCAGCAGCTTGGATGCACGTCCCGGGGAGCTGTTTTTT,CASSLDARPGELFF
TRBV10-3,TRBJ2-7,TRBD1,many,18,TGTGCCATCAGTGTTAAGGGACAGGGAAGGGGACCTTCCTACGAGCAGTACTTC,CAISVKGQGRGPSYEQYF
TRBV5-8,TRBJ1-2,.,many,15,TGTGCCAGCAGCTTGGCCGACCCTATAACCTATGGCTACACCTTC,CASSLADPITYGYTF
TRBV9,TRBJ2-7,.,many,16,TGTGCCAGCAGCGTAGAAGCTACGAGAGTAATTGGCGAGCAGTACTTC,CASSVEATRVIGEQYF
TRBV11-3,TRBJ1-3,.,many,13,TGTGCCAGCAGCCCCTCGAACGGAAACACCATATATTTT,CASSPSNGNTIYF
TRBV4-1,TRBJ2-1,.,many,15,TGCGCCAGCAGCCGCGGCGAGCGGTCCTACAATGAGCAGTTCTTC,CASSRGERSYNEQFF
TRBV28,TRBJ2-1,.,many,16,TGTGCCAGCAGTTCGGGACGGGCTCGCTCCTACAATGAGCAGTTCTTC,CASSSGRARSYNEQFF
TRBV5-1,TRBJ2-7,.,many,13,TGCGCCAGCAGCTTAGTGGGTTCCTACGAGCAGTACTTC,CASSLVGSYEQYF
TRBV18,TRBJ1-1,TRBD1,many,13,TGTGCCAGCTCATCCGGGACAGGTTCTGAAGCTTTCTTT,CASSSGTGSEAFF
TRBV5-5,TRBJ1-3,TRBD1,.,17,TGTGCCAGCAGCACGCCCCAGGGGGCTCACTCTGGAAACACCATATATTTT,CASSTPQGAHSGNTIYF
TRBV4-1,TRBJ2-2,.,many,16,TGCGCCAGCAGGCGGGACTCCTCTGGGAACACCGGGGAGCTGTTTTTT,CASRRDSSGNTGELFF
TRBV12-3/TRBV12-4,TRBJ1-2,.,many,15,TGTGCCAGCAGTTTAATCGGGGCGAGCGGATATGGCTACACCTTC,CASSLIGASGYGYTF
TRBV5-1,TRBJ2-5,TRBD1,many,14,TGCGCCAGCAGCTCCCGGACAGGGCAAGAGACCCAGTACTTC,CASSSRTGQETQYF
TRBV5-1,TRBJ2-1,.,many,14,TGCGCCAGCGCAATTACTCAGGGTCCCGATGAGCAGTTCTTC,CASAITQGPDEQFF
TRBV4-3,TRBJ1-1,.,many,14,TGCGCCAGCAGCCACCGAGGGTCGAACACTGAAGCTTTCTTT,CASSHRGSNTEAFF
TRBV20-1,TRBJ1-5,.,many,15,TGCAGTGCGATACCGAGGGGATCACTCAATCAGCCCCAGCATTTT,CSAIPRGSLNQPQHF
TRBV6-1,TRBJ1-1,.,many,16,TGTGCCAGCAATGGTTGGGACAACCCCGGGGGCACTGAAGCTTTCTTT,CASNGWDNPGGTEAFF
TRBV7-9,TRBJ1-4,.,many,15,TGTGCCAGCAGCTCATCAGACTCAACTAATGAAAAACTGTTTTTT,CASSSSDSTNEKLFF
TRBV6-5,TRBJ1-2,TRBD1,many,16,TGTGCCAGCAGTTACTCGTACACAGGGGTGACCTATGGCTACACCTTC,CASSYSYTGVTYGYTF
TRBV27,TRBJ2-1,TRBD1,many,17,TGTGCCAGCAGTCCGCCCCTTTACAGGGGATCCCTCAATGAGCAGTTCTTC,CASSPPLYRGSLNEQFF
TRBV2,TRBJ2-1,TRBD2,many,20,TGTGCCAGCAGTGAAACGGGAACTAGCGGGGGGGCCCGCTCCTACAATGAGCAGTTCTTC,CASSETGTSGGARSYNEQFF
TRBV11-2,TRBJ2-5,.,many,14,TGTGCCAGCAGCTCCCGGGACACCCAAAGGACCCAGTACTTC,CASSSRDTQRTQYF
TRBV5-1,TRBJ2-1,TRBD2,many,16,TGCGCCAGCAGCTTGGTCGCTAGCGGGAGCATCAGTGAGCAGTTCTTC,CASSLVASGSISEQFF
TRBV7-8,TRBJ1-1,.,few,13,TGTGCCAGCAGGTGGAGCATGAACACTGAAGCTTTCTTT,CASRWSMNTEAFF
TRBV4-3,TRBJ1-1,.,many,15,TGCGCCAGCAGCCGGGGCTGGGGCGTGAACACTGAAGCTTTCTTT,CASSRGWGVNTEAFF
TRBV12-3/TRBV12-4,TRBJ2-1,TRBD2,many,15,TGTGCCAGCAGCCTAAGGACTAGCGGGAGGGATGAGCAGTTCTTC,CASSLRTSGRDEQFF
TRBV2,TRBJ1-5,TRBD1,many,13,TGTGCCAGCGAGGGACAGGGTGGTCAGCCCCAGCATTTT,CASEGQGGQPQHF
TRBV6-2/TRBV6-3,TRBJ2-7,TRBD1,many,16,TGTGCCAGCAGCTTCGTTACCGGGACAGGTTCCTACGAGCAGTACTTC,CASSFVTGTGSYEQYF
TRBV24-1,TRBJ2-1,.,many,15,TGTGCCACCAGTGATTTGCAAGCGGACTACAATGAGCAGTTCTTC,CATSDLQADYNEQFF
TRBV4-3,TRBJ2-7,TRBD2,many,16,TGCGCCAGCAGCCAGACATTTAGCGGGAGGGCCTACGAGCAGTACTTC,CASSQTFSGRAYEQYF
TRBV12-3/TRBV12-4,TRBJ1-2,.,many,14,TGTGCCAGCAGTTTGGAAGGGATTGCCTATGGCTACACCTTC,CASSLEGIAYGYTF
TRBV28,TRBJ2-1,.,many,15,TGTGCCAGCAGTTTATTGCGGGGCGGCTACAATGAGCAGTTCTTC,CASSLLRGGYNEQFF
TRBV13,TRBJ1-1,.,many,14,TGTGCCAGCAGCTTGTATCGGAGTGGAACTGAAGCTTTCTTT,CASSLYRSGTEAFF
TRBV20-1,TRBJ1-6,.,many,14,TGCAGTGCCCCGGCGGGCACCCCCACCTCACCCCTCCACTTT,CSAPAGTPTSPLHF
TRBV2,TRBJ2-7,.,many,17,TGTGCCAGCAGTGAAGCGAGGGGGGTTAGGGGCGGTAACGAGCAGTACTTC,CASSEARGVRGGNEQYF
TRBV28,TRBJ2-1,TRBD2,many,17,TGTGCCAGCAGTTTATTAAATCCTAGCGGGAGACCCAATGAGCAGTTCTTC,CASSLLNPSGRPNEQFF
TRBV7-2,TRBJ1-2,.,many,13,TGTGCCAGCAGCTTGCCAGTTAACTATGGCTACACCTTC,CASSLPVNYGYTF
TRBV20-1,TRBJ2-2,.,many,15,TGCAGTGCTAGAGACAGGGCCCAGAACACCGGGGAGCTGTTTTTT,CSARDRAQNTGELFF
TRBV5-1,TRBJ1-2,.,many,13,TGCGCCAGCAGCTCGTGGGAGGCGGACGGCTACACCTTC,CASSSWEADGYTF
TRBV7-2,TRBJ1-2,.,few,13,TGTGCCAGCAGCTTGGGACCGCATGCGGGCTACACCTTC,CASSLGPHAGYTF
TRBV9,TRBJ2-1,.,many,14,TGTGCCAGCAGCGTAGAGGCGGCATATGATGAGCAGTTCTTC,CASSVEAAYDEQFF
TRBV5-1,TRBJ2-2,.,many,16,TGCGCCAGCAGCTTTGCATGGACCCCGAACACCGGGGAGCTGTTTTTT,CASSFAWTPNTGELFF
TRBV12-3/TRBV12-4,TRBJ1-5,TRBD1,many,15,TGTGCCAGCAGTGGGGACAGGGGGTTTGGTCAGCCCCAGCATTTT,CASSGDRGFGQPQHF
TRBV5-1,TRBJ2-3,TRBD1,many,18,TGCGCCAGCAGCCCGCTGCTAGGAGGACAGGGACCCACAGATACGCAGTATTTT,CASSPLLGGQGPTDTQYF
TRBV29-1,TRBJ2-4,TRBD1,many,18,TGCAGCGCTGACACGGTGGGACAGGGCGGTTTCGGCAAAAACATTCAGTACTTC,CSADTVGQGGFGKNIQYF
TRBV9,TRBJ2-3,.,many,17,TGTGCCAGCAACCGAGAGGGGGGAGGGCCCCGGAGAGATACGCAGTATTTT,CASNREGGGPRRDTQYF
TRBV20-1,TRBJ2-7,TRBD1,few,15,TGCAGTGCTAGAGATCGGGACAGGGGGCAATACGAGCAGTACTTC,CSARDRDRGQYEQYF